Shown below are 20 T cell receptor beta chains from a single sample sequenced in a study of vaccination and CD4 T cells after COVID-19. TCRdb re-derived calls from the PCR reads in MiXCR, one entry per CDR3 protein. The sample lists 20,000 to 25,000 distinct CDR3 sequences, approximately 51% seen once, with 1.1% in the top ten. Source: CD4+ T cells from blood, taken before SARS-CoV-2 vaccination. The receptors here all came from a human donor who had recovered from COVID-19.

The chain carries TRBV5-4 and TRBJ1-2; D is uncertain. Trimming took off 0 bases at V and 4 bases at J, with 13 bases between the two ends. Germline lookup yields CDR1 SGHNT and CDR2 YYREEE (reference sequence). CDR3 size: 15 residues. CDR3: CASSLVTTSGYGYTF. The CDR3, as DNA: TGTGCCAGCAGCTTGGTTACCACATCTGGCTATGGCTACACCTTC. Filled out from reference TRBV5-4 and TRBJ1-2, the complete variable domain reads ETGVTQSPTHLIKTRGQQVTLRCSSQSGHNTVSWYQQALGQGPQFIFQYYREEENGRGNFPPRFSGLQFPNYSSELNVNALELDDSALYLCASSLVTTSGYGYTFGSGTRLTVV.

V is TRBV20-1 and J is TRBJ2-2; D might be TRBD1 or TRBD2, each matching 5 bases. V lost 1 base and J 7 bases, leaving 16 bases between the germline ends. CDR1 and CDR2 from the germline V gene are DFQATT and SNEGSKA (reference sequence). The length of the CDR3 is 15 residues. CDR3 coding DNA: TGCAGTGCTAGAGCCCCCTTGTGGGGGAGCGGGGAGCTGTTTTTT. Translated, it gives CSARAPLWGSGELFF.

Only one count was recorded for this clonotype. The J gene is TRBJ1-2, the V gene TRBV5-1; D is unresolved. Germline V gene data show CDR1 as SGHRS and CDR2 as YFSETQ. The CDR3 is 19 residues long. Trimming took off 0 bases at V and 2 bases at J, with 23 bases between the two ends. The CDR3 nucleotides read TGCGCCAGCAGCTTGGACAGTGCGCAGCTAAGGCGGCTGAACTATGGCTACACCTTC. Amino acids: CASSLDSAQLRRLNYGYTF.

In this sample, this clonotype turned up a few times. The chain recombines TRBV7-9 with TRBJ2-3, with a tentative D call TRBD2 (5 bases). The CDR3 length is 13 residues. V lost 1 base, J lost 4 bases, and 6 bases lay in between. In germline, CDR1 is SEHNR, CDR2 FQNEAQ (reference sequence). This CDR3 reads CASSLVGADTQYF. Written as DNA, the CDR3 is TGTGCCAGCAGCTTAGTCGGGGCAGATACGCAGTATTTT.

J is TRBJ2-1 and V is TRBV28, with 12 bases fitting TRBD2. The CDR3 extends over 13 amino acids. The V segment lost 6 bases and the J segment 6 bases; nucleotides outside the gene matches: 0. Germline assignment: CDR1 MDHEN and CDR2 SYDVKM. The chain's CDR3 is CASRLAGGNEQFF. The DNA of the CDR3 is TGTGCCAGCAGACTAGCGGGAGGCAATGAGCAGTTCTTC.

The V and J genes are TRBV18 and TRBJ2-7; 9 bases agree with TRBD2. CDR1 and CDR2 from the germline V gene are KGHSH and LQKENI. The V and J ends lost 1 base and 2 bases, in that order; junction bases with no gene match: 6. This CDR3 comprises 16 residues. Written as DNA, the CDR3 is TGTGCCAGCTCACCACTAGCGGGAGTAACTACCTACGAGCAGTACTTC. Translating gives CASSPLAGVTTYEQYF.

There are a few counts of this clonotype. The V gene is TRBV19, the J gene TRBJ1-5, with D unresolved. CDR1 LNHDA and CDR2 SQIVND come from the germline V gene (reference sequence). The CDR3 sequence is 15 residues long. With 7 bases removed from V and 0 bases from J, the gap between germline ends came to 13 bases. CDR3 region: CASNQVWNSNQPQHF. For the CDR3, the DNA is TGTGCCAGTAACCAAGTCTGGAATAGCAATCAGCCCCAGCATTTT.

The sample holds a few counts of this clonotype. This chain joins TRBV27 and TRBJ1-3; D unresolved. In germline, CDR1 is MNHEY, CDR2 SMNVEV (reference sequence). The V gene lost 2 bases and the J gene lost 4 bases, with 15 bases spanning the gap. CDR3 length: 16 amino acids. The CDR3 loop reads CASSLSYPGYGNTIYF. The CDR3 nucleotides are TGTGCCAGCAGTTTAAGTTACCCGGGGTACGGAAACACCATATATTTT.

This clonotype was counted only a few times. J is TRBJ2-1 and V is TRBV7-3, with D perhaps TRBD1 or TRBD2 (5 bases each). Germline values: CDR1 SGHTA, CDR2 FQGTGA. Trimming left V 5 bases short and J 2 bases short, with 13 bases between. This CDR3 has 15 residues. CDR3 in amino acids: CASSRDGRTYNEQFF. The CDR3 DNA reads as TGTGCCAGCAGCCGGGACGGGCGAACCTACAATGAGCAGTTCTTC.

The V gene is TRBV20-1, the J gene TRBJ2-4; D is perhaps TRBD2 (6 bases). CDR1 is DFQATT and CDR2 is SNEGSKA in the germline V gene (reference sequence). The V and J ends lost 8 bases and 0 bases respectively, with 14 bases between them. This CDR3 comprises 14 residues. DNA for the CDR3: TGCAGTTCCTTCGGAGGGTTAGCCAAAAACATTCAGTACTTC. This sequence encodes CSSFGGLAKNIQYF.

V and J are TRBV30 and TRBJ1-5, with D possibly matching TRBD1 (6 bases). Trimming cost V 1 base and J 3 bases, with 10 bases left between them. Looked up from germline, CDR1 is GTSNPN and CDR2 is SVGIG (reference sequence). The CDR3 has 14 amino acids. DNA of the CDR3: TGTGCCTGGAGTGCCGGACAGTACAATCAGCCCCAGCATTTT. Amino acids: CAWSAGQYNQPQHF.

The genes are TRBV5-6 and TRBJ1-2; D gene ambiguous. Germline CDR1 reads SGHDT; CDR2 reads YYEEEE. The CDR3 is made up of 14 amino acids. The V end lost 2 bases, the J end lost 8 bases, and 16 bases lay between the germline ends. DNA of the CDR3: TGTGCCAGCAGCTTCGGCGGAACTAGCGGGGGCTACACCTTC. This translates into CASSFGGTSGGYTF.

V usage is TRBV11-3 and J usage is TRBJ2-3; no firm D call. V lost 1 base and J 2 bases, leaving 13 bases between the germline ends. Germline loops: CDR1 SGHNT, CDR2 YENEEA. This CDR3 is built from 16 residues. The CDR3 loop is CASSLGRKGYTDTQYF. CDR3 DNA: TGTGCCAGCAGCTTAGGTCGGAAGGGTTACACAGATACGCAGTATTTT.

Within the sample, this clonotype is large. The chain links TRBV12-3 or TRBV12-4 to TRBJ1-2; D is possibly TRBD1 (6 bases). Between the trimmed V and J ends, which lost 8 bases and 4 bases, there was a span of 17 bases. This CDR3 is 14 amino acids long. CDR3 protein: CASHPGGGGYGYTF. The CDR3 region has the DNA TGTGCCAGCCACCCGGGGGGAGGGGGCTATGGCTACACCTTC.

The chain uses TRBV29-1 and TRBJ2-7, with 14 bases that match TRBD2. The J segment lost 1 base and the V segment lost 2 bases, leaving 10 bases of the junction unmatched. The CDR3 covers 18 residues. CDR1 is SQVTM, CDR2 ANQGSEA, per germline. CDR3 sequence: CSVESPRLAGGPSYEQYF. DNA of the CDR3: TGCAGCGTTGAATCCCCCCGACTAGCGGGAGGGCCGTCCTACGAGCAGTACTTC.

J is TRBJ2-1 and V is TRBV5-8; no clear D. Trimming removed 0 bases at V and 8 bases at J, with 3 bases between. Germline V gives CDR1 SGHTS, CDR2 YDEGEE. The CDR3 spans 11 residues. The CDR3 protein is CASSLVDEQFF. CDR3 DNA: TGTGCCAGCAGCTTGGTGGATGAGCAGTTCTTC.

V usage is TRBV5-5 and J usage is TRBJ2-4; 13 positions match TRBD2. Trimming cost V 4 bases and J 7 bases; bases outside gene matches: 8. The CDR3 is 16 residues long. The germline CDR1 and CDR2 sequences are SGHKS and YYEKEE (reference sequence). CDR3 sequence reads: CASSPELAGGLNIQYF. CDR3 DNA sequence: TGTGCCAGCAGCCCAGAACTAGCGGGAGGGTTGAACATTCAGTACTTC.

The chain is built from TRBV7-9 and TRBJ1-2; 7 nucleotides agree with TRBD1. J gave up 3 bases and V 10 bases, and 14 bases lay outside the gene matches. There are 15 residues in the CDR3. CDR1 is SEHNR and CDR2 is FQNEAQ in the germline V gene (reference sequence). CDR3 coding DNA: TGTGCCACCGCTCCAAGACAGGGTTTGGACTATGGCTACACCTTC. Translation gives CATAPRQGLDYGYTF.

This clonotype was recorded a few times. The chain recombines TRBV7-2 with TRBJ1-4; 7 nucleotides align to TRBD1. J was trimmed by 2 bases and V by 4 bases; bases with no gene match: 13. The CDR3 is 18 residues long. Germline V gives CDR1 SGHTA, CDR2 FQGNSA. The CDR3 region is CASSWGTSPRGTNEKLFF. CDR3 bases: TGTGCCAGCAGCTGGGGGACTTCCCCCAGGGGGACTAATGAAAAACTGTTTTTT.

The chain couples TRBV20-1 to TRBJ1-1, with TRBD1 as a possible D gene (6 bases). From germline, CDR1 is DFQATT and CDR2 SNEGSKA (reference sequence). V was cut by 2 bases and J by 0 bases, with 10 bases left in between. CDR3 size: 14 residues. CDR3 protein: CSARPGTLNTEAFF. The CDR3, as DNA: TGCAGTGCTAGACCCGGGACATTGAACACTGAAGCTTTCTTT.